The 32 T cell receptor beta chains below were found in one sample sequenced in a study of neurological immune-mediated disorders (dated by TCRdb to 2018 to 2020). Library preparation employed 5' RACE. The sequencer listed for this sample is Illumina HiSeq 2500. In-frame beta chains were kept once TCRdb had trimmed the public reads at Q25 with fastp and called clones with MiXCR. Each entry merges the rows of one CDR3 protein and shows their most common DNA and genes. Counted in this sample were around 97,000 distinct CDR3 sequences; less than 14% of them appeared once. The ten largest clones represent more than 2.5% of the sample. The label giving this sample's time point can be read as: longitudinal time-point 3. Sequenced sample: PBMCs. The receptors were gathered from a female donor with HTLV-1-associated myelopathy (HAM/TSP).

In this sample, this clonotype turned up many times. This sequence joins TRBV11-1 and TRBJ2-1, with D perhaps matching TRBD2 (5 bases). Per the germline V gene, CDR1 is SGHAT and CDR2 is FQDESV (reference sequence). V was shortened by 3 bases and J by 7 bases, with 10 bases between the two germline ends. CDR3 length: 13 residues. The CDR3 DNA reads as TGTGCCAGCAGCTTGCAGACGGGAAATGAGCAGTTCTTC. This gives the protein CASSLQTGNEQFF.

The J gene is TRBJ2-1, the V gene TRBV28; D possibly uses TRBD1 or TRBD2 (5 bases each). CDR3 length: 17 residues. V was clipped by 6 bases and J by 5 bases, with 23 bases between them. Germline CDR1 and CDR2: MDHEN and SYDVKM. CDR3 loop: CASSRHSRDGKNNEQFF. DNA of the CDR3: TGTGCCAGCAGCCGCCACTCTCGGGACGGCAAAAACAATGAGCAGTTCTTC.

This clonotype was seen repeatedly, ten times or more. This chain joins TRBV5-1 and TRBJ2-5, with D possibly TRBD2 on 5 matching bases. Deletions cut 3 bases from V and 5 bases from J, with 14 bases between. The CDR3 has 14 residues. Germline CDR1 is SGHRS and CDR2 is YFSETQ. Here the CDR3 DNA reads TGCGCCAGCAGCTCCTCCGGGCAGCGGGAGACCCAGTACTTC. As protein: CASSSSGQRETQYF. The variable domain in full, with the rest retrieved from reference TRBV5-1 and TRBJ2-5, is KAGVTQTPRYLIKTRGQQVTLSCSPISGHRSVSWYQQTPGQGLQFLFEYFSETQRNKGNFPGRFSGRQFSNSRSEMNVSTLELGDSALYLCASSSSGQRETQYFGPGTRLLVL.

This clonotype was detected ten times or more. In DNA, the CDR3 is TGCGCCAGCAGCTTCGGGACAGGCGGAAATACGCAGTATTTT. Protein sequence: CASSFGTGGNTQYF. The V gene is TRBV5-1, the J gene TRBJ2-3, with TRBD1 matching 8 bases. Trimming took 2 bases from V and 7 from J; bases not matched to a gene: 6. The CDR3 sequence is 14 residues long. Germline-derived CDR1 and CDR2 are SGHRS and YFSETQ.

Ten or more counts support this clonotype. The chain is built from TRBV7-9 and TRBJ2-7, with D possibly TRBD1 on 5 matching bases. This CDR3 is 18 amino acids long. V lost 5 bases to trimming and J lost 2 bases, with 25 bases between them. Per the germline V gene, CDR1 is SEHNR and CDR2 is FQNEAQ (reference sequence). CDR3 sequence: CASSDPSDITTTTYEQYF. CDR3 nucleotide sequence: TGTGCCAGCAGCGACCCCTCGGACATCACTACTACTACCTACGAGCAGTACTTC.

This clonotype came up many times. The V and J genes are TRBV6-2 or TRBV6-3 and TRBJ1-5, with D possibly TRBD1 on 5 matching bases. Germline-derived CDR1 and CDR2 are MNHEY and SVGEGT. V was trimmed by 2 bases and J by 2 bases, leaving 16 bases between them. The length of the CDR3 is 17 residues. DNA of the CDR3: TGTGCCAGCAGTTACGGTTTTTCAGGGATACGCAATCAGCCCCAGCATTTT. Protein product: CASSYGFSGIRNQPQHF.

This clonotype was counted at least ten times. As DNA, the CDR3 is TGTGCCACCAGCAGCGGGGGGGCTGGAACCGGGGAGCTGTTTTTT. Translation: CATSSGGAGTGELFF. The genes are TRBV15 and TRBJ2-2; 8 bases agree with TRBD2. The trim removed 3 bases at V and 5 bases at J, leaving 5 bases unmatched. Per germline, CDR1 LNHNV and CDR2 YYDKDF (reference sequence). The CDR3 loop spans 15 amino acids.

This clonotype was seen repeatedly, ten times or more. V gene TRBV7-9 combines with J gene TRBJ2-5; 13 positions match TRBD2. Germline assignment: CDR1 SEHNR and CDR2 FQNEAQ (reference sequence). The junction had 6 bases not matched to a gene; V was cut back by 0 bases and J by 5 bases. This CDR3 contains 17 residues. The CDR3 loop is CASSLATSGGATETQYF. DNA for the CDR3: TGTGCCAGCAGCTTAGCAACTAGCGGGGGGGCCACCGAGACCCAGTACTTC.

This clonotype was found many times. The gene calls are TRBV30 and TRBJ2-3; 9 nucleotides agree with TRBD2. The germline V gene has CDR1 GTSNPN and CDR2 SVGIG (reference sequence). V lost 4 bases to trimming and J lost 0 bases; unmatched junction nucleotides: 8. This CDR3 has 16 amino acids. The CDR3 region is CAWTSGTSYSTDTQYF. CDR3 in DNA: TGTGCCTGGACTAGCGGGACTTCCTATAGCACAGATACGCAGTATTTT. Full variable domain (outside the CDR3, taken from reference TRBV30 and TRBJ2-3): SQTIHQWPATLVQPVGSPLSLECTVEGTSNPNLYWYRQAAGRGLQLLFYSVGIGQISSEVPQNLSASRPQDRQFILSSKKLLLSDSGFYLCAWTSGTSYSTDTQYFGPGTRLTVL.

The sample holds many counts of this clonotype. V gene TRBV20-1 combines with J gene TRBJ2-2, with D possibly being TRBD1 or TRBD2 (5 bases each). Germline-derived CDR1 and CDR2 are DFQATT and SNEGSKA (reference sequence). The CDR3 consists of 13 residues. V lost 6 bases and J lost 7, with 15 bases in between. Here the CDR3 reads CSAGTMLDGELFF. DNA of the CDR3: TGCAGTGCCGGGACGATGTTAGACGGGGAGCTGTTTTTT.

With regard to this clonotype: Mismatch with germline at one junction end may stem from a read error. This rearrangement joins TRBV9 to TRBJ2-3; a weak D match, TRBD2 (6 bases). Germline CDR1 and CDR2: SGDLS and YYNGEE. This CDR3 has 15 residues. The CDR3 reads CVSSVPGEFTDTQYF. CDR3 DNA sequence: TGTGTCAGCAGCGTTCCGGGAGAGTTCACAGATACGCAGTATTTT.

About this clonotype: A much larger clone lies a single base off, so this may be a read error. This sequence joins TRBV2 and TRBJ2-1; the D is unclear. This CDR3 has 14 amino acids. CDR1 and CDR2 (germline): SNHLY, FYNNEI. CDR3 in DNA: TGTGCCAGCAGTGACGAGCCCTCCTACAATGAGAAGTTCTTC. This sequence encodes CASSDEPSYNEKFF.

This clonotype was seen at least ten times. The rearrangement links TRBV5-1 to TRBJ1-6; D ambiguous. V gave up 0 bases and J gave up 0 bases, with 7 bases separating them. Germline V lookup: CDR1 SGHRS, CDR2 YFSETQ. The CDR3 spans 16 residues. CDR3 DNA sequence: TGCGCCAGCAGCTTGGAGGGTAGCTCCTATAATTCACCCCTCCACTTT. As protein: CASSLEGSSYNSPLHF.

This clonotype turned up a few times. The genes are TRBV10-2 and TRBJ1-6; the D is unclear. Per the germline V gene, CDR1 is WSHSY and CDR2 is SAAADI. Trimming took 6 bases from V and 8 from J, leaving 11 bases between them. The CDR3 is made up of 13 amino acids. The CDR3 is CASRAQGDSPLHF. CDR3 bases: TGCGCCAGCAGGGCCCAAGGAGATTCACCCCTCCACTTT.

There are many counts of this clonotype. V gene TRBV5-1 combines with J gene TRBJ2-1; 14 bases align to TRBD2. Trimming cost V 5 bases and J 4 bases; bases outside gene matches: 14. Germline lookup yields CDR1 SGHRS and CDR2 YFSETQ. The CDR3 runs to 19 residues. The CDR3 region is CASSTTGTSGGTGYNEQFF. The CDR3 nucleotides are TGCGCCAGCAGTACGACAGGGACTAGCGGGGGAACGGGATACAATGAGCAGTTCTTC.

This chain links TRBV7-2 with TRBJ2-5; 10 nucleotides align to TRBD2. Germline V gives CDR1 SGHTA, CDR2 FQGNSA. The CDR3 sequence is 15 residues long. J was trimmed by 1 base and V by 5 bases; bases with no gene match: 4. The CDR3 bases are TGTGCCAGCAGCGGCCAGCGGGGGGGCCAAGAGACCCAGTACTTC. Residues: CASSGQRGGQETQYF.

This clonotype was recorded at least ten times. This chain joins TRBV5-1 and TRBJ2-1, with D perhaps given as TRBD1 or TRBD2 (5 bases each). CDR1 SGHRS and CDR2 YFSETQ come from the germline V gene. The CDR3 has 13 amino acids. V was pared by 4 bases and J by 9 bases, with 14 bases between. CDR3 region: CASSEPAGGEQFF. CDR3 bases: TGCGCCAGCAGCGAACCTGCTGGGGGTGAGCAGTTCTTC.

V is TRBV11-2 and J is TRBJ2-7; weak D call: TRBD1 (7 bases). V gave up 1 base and J gave up 3 bases, with 13 bases separating them. The CDR3 spans 15 residues. Germline V gene lookup returns CDR1 SGHAT and CDR2 FQNNGV. The CDR3 DNA follows: TGTGCCAGCAGCTTAGGACAGGGAGGAGTCTACGAGCAGTACTTC. This translates into CASSLGQGGVYEQYF.

With regard to this clonotype: Given a much more abundant clone one base away, this may be a read error. The J gene is TRBJ2-1, the V gene TRBV9; 8 bases are shared with TRBD2. Germline CDR1 reads SGDLS; CDR2 reads YYNGEE. CDR3 length equals 16 residues. V shed 2 bases, J shed 1 base, and the junction held 5 bases outside the gene matches. The CDR3 nucleotides are TGTGCCAGCAGCGTGGACGGGAGGGGATCCTACAATGAGCAGTTCTTC. Translation gives CASSVDGRGSYNEQFF.

This clonotype has more than one count but fewer than ten. The chain employs TRBV12-3 or TRBV12-4 and TRBJ2-1; D ambiguous. This CDR3 region has 13 residues. The germline V and J ends were trimmed by 5 bases and 9 bases, with 14 bases remaining between them. The CDR3 reads CASSPTRYGEQFF. As DNA, the CDR3 is TGTGCCAGCAGTCCGACTCGGTACGGTGAGCAGTTCTTC.

This clonotype was seen repeatedly, ten times or more. The chain combines TRBV6-5 with TRBJ1-5, with 8 bases that match TRBD1. V gave up 6 bases and J gave up 2 bases; unmatched junction bases: 6. CDR1 is MNHEY and CDR2 is SVGAGI in the germline V gene. The CDR3 length is 15 residues. The DNA of the CDR3 is TGTGCCAGCAGAAGCCTGGGACAGGGCAATCAGCCCCAGCATTTT. The encoded protein is CASRSLGQGNQPQHF.

This clonotype was seen repeatedly, ten times or more. The chain combines TRBV14 with TRBJ1-1; TRBD1 is a possible D gene (5 bases). V was pared by 3 bases and J by 5 bases, with 19 bases between. This CDR3 contains 16 residues. Germline CDR1 SGHDN, CDR2 FVKESK. In DNA form, the CDR3 reads TGTGCCAGCAGCCATCTCGGTCCCCAGGGAGAGACTGAAGCTTTCTTT. It yields the protein CASSHLGPQGETEAFF.

This clonotype appeared many times. This sequence joins TRBV28 and TRBJ2-3, with D possibly being TRBD1 (5 bases). The CDR3 runs 16 residues. Per germline, CDR1 MDHEN and CDR2 SYDVKM. V lost 2 bases to trimming and J lost 3 bases, with 15 bases between them. CDR3 protein: CASSLVLQGGTDTQYF. CDR3 in DNA: TGTGCCAGCAGTTTAGTCTTGCAGGGTGGGACAGATACGCAGTATTTT. Full variable domain (remainder filled in from reference TRBV28 and TRBJ2-3): DVKVTQSSRYLVKRTGEKVFLECVQDMDHENMFWYRQDPGLGLRLIYFSYDVKMKEKGDIPEGYSVSREKKERFSLILESASTNQTSMYLCASSLVLQGGTDTQYFGPGTRLTVL.

This clonotype was seen repeatedly, ten times or more. The J gene is TRBJ2-7, the V gene TRBV5-1, with 7 positions matching TRBD2. CDR1 and CDR2 from the germline V gene are SGHRS and YFSETQ. CDR3 size: 15 residues. V was clipped by 4 bases and J by 0 bases; unmatched bases: 7. The CDR3 nucleotides are TGCGCCAGCAGCCGTGGACTAGTTGGCTCCTACGAGCAGTACTTC. This sequence encodes CASSRGLVGSYEQYF.

In this sample, this clonotype turned up many times. The rearrangement joins TRBV5-1 to TRBJ1-3; possibly TRBD1 for D (6 bases). Germline V gene sequence: CDR1 SGHRS, CDR2 YFSETQ. This CDR3 has 15 residues. Deletions cut 0 bases from V and 1 base from J, with 8 bases between. The CDR3 nucleotides are TGCGCCAGCAGCTTGGAGGGGGTATCTGGAAACACCATATATTTT. Amino acids: CASSLEGVSGNTIYF.

For this clonotype: Germline and junction disagree at one end, which may indicate a read error. This chain uses TRBV5-1 with TRBJ2-3; D is perhaps TRBD2 (5 bases). This CDR3 contains 14 residues. Germline assignment: CDR1 SGHRS and CDR2 YFSETQ. The CDR3 nucleotides are TGCGCCAGCAGCTTACCGGGGAGCACAGCTACGCAGTATTTT. It specifies CASSLPGSTATQYF.

This clonotype was counted ten times or more. The chain employs TRBV4-1 and TRBJ2-3; TRBD2 matches 7 bases. V lost 0 bases, J lost 1 base, and 1 base stayed unmatched. The CDR3 is 15 residues long. Germline loops: CDR1 MGHRA, CDR2 YSYEKL. The CDR3 reads CASSQEGGGTDTQYF. CDR3 coding DNA: TGCGCCAGCAGCCAAGAGGGGGGGGGCACAGATACGCAGTATTTT.

This clonotype was counted at least ten times. The chain employs TRBV20-1 and TRBJ2-3, with TRBD2 identical over 9 bases. V was pared by 6 bases and J by 0 bases, with 7 bases of the junction left unmatched. From germline, CDR1 is DFQATT and CDR2 SNEGSKA (reference sequence). The length of the CDR3 is 15 residues. In DNA, the CDR3 is TGCAGTGCCAGACGACTAGCGGCTAGCACAGATACGCAGTATTTT. Protein sequence: CSARRLAASTDTQYF.

This clonotype was seen repeatedly, ten times or more. CDR3 loop: CASSQGERPNTGELFF. The DNA of the CDR3 is TGTGCCAGCAGCCAAGGCGAAAGGCCGAACACCGGGGAGCTGTTTTTT. The chain carries TRBV4-2 and TRBJ2-2, with D uncertain. This CDR3 is built from 16 residues. Trimming shortened V by 1 base and J by 0 bases, and 9 bases separated the two germline ends. Germline lookup yields CDR1 LGHNA and CDR2 YNFKEQ.

This clonotype was picked up many times. The chain has TRBV6-5 and TRBJ2-3; a weak D match, TRBD2 (6 bases). The CDR3 is 13 amino acids. The germline CDR1 and CDR2 sequences are MNHEY and SVGAGI. V shed 4 bases and J shed 6 bases, with 11 bases lying between them. The CDR3 here is CASSWGVLDTQYF. The CDR3 nucleotides read TGTGCCAGCAGTTGGGGGGTTCTTGATACGCAGTATTTT.

This clonotype was seen repeatedly, ten times or more. V and J are TRBV5-6 and TRBJ2-1; 10 nucleotides match TRBD2. CDR1 and CDR2 (germline): SGHDT, YYEEEE. V gave up 3 bases and J gave up 3 bases; unmatched junction bases: 3. The CDR3 loop spans 15 amino acids. Written as DNA, the CDR3 is TGTGCCAGCAGCTATAGCGGGGGGAGCTACAATGAGCAGTTCTTC. This codes for CASSYSGGSYNEQFF. The whole variable domain, remainder taken from reference TRBV5-6 and TRBJ2-1, is DAGVTQSPTHLIKTRGQQVTLRCSPKSGHDTVSWYQQALGQGPQFIFQYYEEEERQRGNFPDRFSGHQFPNYSSELNVNALLLGDSALYLCASSYSGGSYNEQFFGPGTRLTVL.

In its sample, this clonotype was seen many times. The chain is built from TRBV5-1 and TRBJ1-2, with 8 bases lining up with TRBD1. Germline CDR1 is SGHRS and CDR2 is YFSETQ. This CDR3 has 13 amino acids. V lost 4 bases, J lost 5 bases, and 4 bases stayed unmatched. The CDR3 protein is CASSEQGEYGYTF. The CDR3 nucleotides read TGCGCCAGCAGCGAACAGGGGGAGTATGGCTACACCTTC.